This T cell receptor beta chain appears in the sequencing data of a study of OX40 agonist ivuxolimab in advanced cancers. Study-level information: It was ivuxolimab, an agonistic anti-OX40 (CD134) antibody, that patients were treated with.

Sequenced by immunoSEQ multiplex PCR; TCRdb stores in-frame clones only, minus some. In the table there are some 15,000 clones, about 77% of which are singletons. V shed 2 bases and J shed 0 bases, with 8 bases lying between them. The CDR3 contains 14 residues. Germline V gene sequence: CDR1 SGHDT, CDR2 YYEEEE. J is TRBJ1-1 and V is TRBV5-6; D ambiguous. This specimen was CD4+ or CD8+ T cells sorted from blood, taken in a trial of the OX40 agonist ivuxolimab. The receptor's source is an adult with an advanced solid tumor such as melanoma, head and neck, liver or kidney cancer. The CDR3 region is CASSFGSVNTEAFF. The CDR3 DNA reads TGTGCCAGCAGCTTTGGCAGTGTGAACACTGAAGCTTTCTTT.